This section outlines one T cell receptor beta chain sequence together with its context. This CDR3 spans 16 amino acids. Unmatched junction bases numbered 11, after V lost 3 bases and J lost 4 bases. The germline V gene has CDR1 SGHRS and CDR2 YFSETQ. The entry originates in a study of cytotoxic CD8 clonotypes in ibrutinib-treated CLL. Looking at the study overall: Each sample contained, on average, roughly 260,000 productive templates and nearly 95,000 productive rearrangements.

Only in-frame clones appear in the TCRdb table, and some are missing; sequencing was by immunoSEQ multiplex PCR. The sample shows 130,000 or so clones, approximately 85% of them seen only once. The receptor comes from a human donor with chronic lymphocytic leukemia. The V gene is TRBV5-1, the J gene TRBJ2-7; 9 bases agree with TRBD1. The material was PBMCs, obtained after 24 months of ibrutinib treatment. The CDR3 loop is CASSSTGGKAPYEQYF. CDR3 coding DNA: TGCGCCAGCAGCTCAACAGGGGGCAAAGCCCCTTACGAGCAGTACTTC.